Below, 14 T cell receptor beta chains from the same sample are listed, as sequenced in a study of brain T cells in children with intractable seizures. Only in-frame clones appear in the TCRdb table, and some are missing; sequencing was by immunoSEQ multiplex PCR. The table records a few hundred thousand clones, 93% of them present only once. Time point given: blood from clinic visit 5 months post-surgery; TSC patient then seizure free. This sample comprised peripheral blood, obtained approximately 5 months after surgery. The receptors were gathered from a boy in the first two years of life with tuberous sclerosis and intractable seizures.

J is TRBJ1-3 and V is TRBV7-9; D not certain. This CDR3 contains 16 residues. V lost 5 bases, J lost 0 bases, and 14 bases lay in between. CDR1 SEHNR and CDR2 FQNEAQ come from the germline V gene (reference sequence). For the CDR3, the DNA is TGTGCCAGCAGCCGGGCACAACTCATCTCTGGAAACACCATATATTTT. It translates to CASSRAQLISGNTIYF.

V usage is TRBV6-8 and J usage is TRBJ2-3; 8 bases match TRBD1. The CDR3 length is 17 residues. CDR1 is MNHGY and CDR2 is SAAAGT in the germline V gene. V lost 6 bases and J lost 5; bases outside the gene matches: 16. CDR3 nucleotide sequence: TGTGCCAGCAGCCCTAACGCCATGGACAGGGCGGGAGATACGCAGTATTTT. This translates into CASSPNAMDRAGDTQYF.

This rearrangement joins TRBV2 to TRBJ2-5, with 9 nucleotides matching TRBD2. Germline CDR1 is SNHLY and CDR2 is FYNNEI. V gave up 7 bases and J gave up 3 bases; unmatched junction bases: 0. The CDR3 runs to 12 residues. CDR3: CASTSGKETQYF. For the CDR3, the DNA is TGTGCCAGCACTAGCGGGAAAGAGACCCAGTACTTC.

This rearrangement joins TRBV4-2 to TRBJ1-4, with D hard to call. Per germline, CDR1 LGHNA and CDR2 YNFKEQ. Trimming stripped 1 base from V and 7 bases from J, with 10 bases between. CDR3 size: 14 residues. CDR3 sequence: CASSQGSLGEKLFF. Here the CDR3 DNA reads TGTGCCAGCAGCCAAGGTAGTCTAGGTGAAAAACTGTTTTTT.

The gene calls are TRBV7-6 and TRBJ2-7; maybe TRBD1 (5 bases). CDR1 and CDR2 (germline): SGHVS, FNYEAQ. The length of the CDR3 is 15 residues. V was pared by 1 base and J by 1 base, with 11 bases between. DNA for the CDR3: TGTGCCAGCAGCTTAGAAGGGGCAGGTTCCTACGAGCAGTACTTC. Amino acid sequence: CASSLEGAGSYEQYF.

J is TRBJ1-2 and V is TRBV6-5; 8 bases align to TRBD1. Germline V lookup: CDR1 MNHEY, CDR2 SVGAGI. After removal of 6 bases from V and 4 bases from J, the junction contained 7 bases not matched to a gene. The CDR3 sequence is 14 residues long. The CDR3 DNA sequence: TGTGCCAGCAGCGGACAGGGAAGTACCTATGGCTACACCTTC. As protein: CASSGQGSTYGYTF.

V gene TRBV19 combines with J gene TRBJ1-3, with a weak D call TRBD1 (5 bases). V lost 3 bases, J lost 4 bases, and 7 bases lay in between. The CDR3 contains 13 residues. Germline V gives CDR1 LNHDA, CDR2 SQIVND (reference sequence). The CDR3 DNA reads as TGTGCCAGTAGTATTCGGGGGGGAAACACCATATATTTT. Protein product: CASSIRGGNTIYF.

This sequence joins TRBV5-1 and TRBJ1-1, with D uncertain. The V and J ends lost 5 bases and 1 base respectively, with 15 bases between them. The CDR3 spans 15 residues. CDR1 is SGHRS, CDR2 YFSETQ, per germline. CDR3 DNA: TGCGCCAGCAGTCGCGTGGGTCAGGAGAACACTGAAGCTTTCTTT. This translates into CASSRVGQENTEAFF.

J is TRBJ2-3 and V is TRBV9; 8 nucleotides line up with TRBD1. Germline V lookup: CDR1 SGDLS, CDR2 YYNGEE. This CDR3 spans 17 amino acids. V was pared by 4 bases and J by 2 bases, with 12 bases of the junction left unmatched. The CDR3 nucleotides are TGTGCCAGCAGCCCGAGGACAGGGACCCTCGACACAGATACGCAGTATTTT. It is translated as CASSPRTGTLDTDTQYF. Filled out from reference TRBV9 and TRBJ2-3, the complete variable domain reads DSGVTQTPKHLITATGQRVTLRCSPRSGDLSVYWYQQSLDQGLQFLIQYYNGEERAKGNILERFSAQQFPDLHSELNLSSLELGDSALYFCASSPRTGTLDTDTQYFGPGTRLTVL.

J is TRBJ1-5 and V is TRBV6-5; TRBD1 agrees at 10 bases. The germline V gene has CDR1 MNHEY and CDR2 SVGAGI. This CDR3 contains 15 residues. V lost 6 bases, J lost 7 bases, and 9 bases stayed unmatched. The CDR3 region has the DNA TGTGCCAGCAGCCGCGGACAGGGGGGCGACCAGCCCCAGCATTTT. This codes for CASSRGQGGDQPQHF.

The CDR3 loop reads CAWSFRTENHEQYF. In DNA, the CDR3 is TGTGCCTGGAGTTTTAGGACAGAAAACCACGAGCAGTACTTC. The chain combines TRBV30 with TRBJ2-7; D perhaps matches TRBD1 (6 bases). The CDR3 runs to 14 residues. CDR1 and CDR2 from the germline V gene are GTSNPN and SVGIG (reference sequence). V lost 2 bases to trimming and J lost 5 bases, with 16 bases between them.

The V gene is TRBV6-1, the J gene TRBJ1-6; a possible D gene is TRBD1 (6 bases). The V and J ends lost 0 bases and 7 bases respectively, with 13 bases between them. The CDR3 covers 16 residues. From germline, CDR1 is MNHNS and CDR2 SASEGT. For the CDR3, the DNA is TGTGCCAGCAGTGAAGCGCCAGGGGCTAACAATTCACCCCTCCACTTT. Amino acid sequence: CASSEAPGANNSPLHF.

This CDR3 reads CASSFGTAVSYEQYF. The CDR3 DNA reads as TGTGCCAGCAGCTTTGGGACAGCCGTATCCTACGAGCAGTACTTC. The chain recombines TRBV5-6 with TRBJ2-7; 7 nucleotides match TRBD1. With 2 bases clipped from V and 1 base from J, the junction kept 6 bases outside the gene matches. The germline CDR1 and CDR2 sequences are SGHDT and YYEEEE. The CDR3 is 15 residues long.

The chain employs TRBV27 and TRBJ2-1; the D is unclear. Trimming left V 0 bases short and J 2 bases short, with 11 bases between. The CDR3 runs 16 residues. Germline values: CDR1 MNHEY, CDR2 SMNVEV (reference sequence). CDR3: CASSLSGITTYNEQFF. The CDR3 DNA reads TGTGCCAGCAGTTTATCGGGGATTACAACCTACAATGAGCAGTTCTTC.